The present T cell receptor beta chain was sequenced within a study of blood T cells in healthy people across ages. A J-beta primer mix and a sample-barcoded 5' primer were used in a second PCR of about 7 to 12 cycles. TCRdb reprocessed the 5' RACE reads via MiXCR and lists one record per CDR3 protein. The sample contains roughly 2 million distinct CDR3 sequences, around half of which appear only once. Trimming stripped 3 bases from V and 7 bases from J, with 18 bases between. The CDR3 is 16 amino acids. In germline, CDR1 is SGHTA, CDR2 FQGNSA. What was sequenced was blood. The chain employs TRBV7-2 and TRBJ1-4, with D maybe TRBD1 (5 bases). This receptor was obtained from a woman aged 40 to 50 in good health. CDR3 DNA: TGTGCCAGCAGCTTGGGTTGGGGGGGAGCGGGTGAAAAACTGTTTTTT. Translation: CASSLGWGGAGEKLFF.